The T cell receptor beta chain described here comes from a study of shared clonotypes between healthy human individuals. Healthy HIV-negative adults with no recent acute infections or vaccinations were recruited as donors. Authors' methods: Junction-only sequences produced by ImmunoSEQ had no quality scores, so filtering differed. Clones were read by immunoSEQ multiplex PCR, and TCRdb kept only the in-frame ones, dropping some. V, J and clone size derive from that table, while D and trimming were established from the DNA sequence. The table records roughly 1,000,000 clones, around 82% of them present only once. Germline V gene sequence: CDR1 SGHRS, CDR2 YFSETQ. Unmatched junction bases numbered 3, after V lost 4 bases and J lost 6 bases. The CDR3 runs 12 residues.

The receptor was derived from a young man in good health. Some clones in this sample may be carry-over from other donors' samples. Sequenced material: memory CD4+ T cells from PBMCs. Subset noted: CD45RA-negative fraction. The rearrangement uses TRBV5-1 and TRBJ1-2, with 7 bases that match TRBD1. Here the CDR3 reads CASSPTGDGYTF. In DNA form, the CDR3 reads TGCGCCAGCAGCCCCACAGGGGATGGCTACACCTTC.